This TCR beta chain is drawn from a study of response to subunit inactivated influenza vaccine listed by TCRdb under 2018. Broadly, across the study: Deep quantitative profiling of the T cell receptor repertoire was used in the study to follow responses to a trivalent subunit inactivated influenza vaccine. Study-wide conclusions, independent of this receptor: It was suggested by the authors that each seasonal influenza vaccination may recruit only a limited number of new T cells.

Libraries were made using RT-PCR. TCRdb lists the instrument as Illumina HiSeq 2500. TCRdb reprocessing: public reads trimmed at Q25 with fastp, clones called with MiXCR, in-frame beta chains kept. Merged by CDR3 protein, the rows form single entries marked with the most common genes and DNA. A total of 650,000 or so distinct CDR3 sequences appear in this sample, around 15% of them only once. The ten largest make up roughly 7.2% of the sample. This clonotype was found a few times. Its specific antigen is unknown. Base qualities were left out, and no much larger clone turns up one base away. Deletion took 0 bases off V and 7 bases off J, with a span of 14 bases between the germline ends. According to the germline V gene, CDR1 reads SGHRS and CDR2 reads YFSETQ. From the cysteine up to the phenylalanine, the CDR3 has a length of 15 residues. Solely the CDR3 DNA is kept, with 45 bases framed from the first base.

The rearrangement joined TRBV5-1 to TRBJ2-1, and TRBD2 may be the D gene, going by 6 matching bases. The origin of this receptor is a man over 45 who received an inactivated influenza vaccine. Donor details come from another sample of the same person, matched by shared clones. The sequenced sample was PBMCs from blood, obtained around two weeks before vaccination. The CDR3 region reads CASSLGQGGGNEQFF. The sequenced DNA is TGCGCCAGCAGCTTGGGGCAGGGAGGAGGAAATGAGCAGTTCTTC.